The 13 T cell receptor beta chains listed next were all sequenced from one sample in a study of technical replicates of blood from a few donors. Profiling relied on immunoSEQ multiplex PCR, and the TCRdb table lists in-frame clones only, not all of them. The sample carries about 59,000 clones, just over 90% recorded once. The sequenced material came from PBMCs. These receptors were collected from a human donor in good health. Some clones in this sample may be carry-over from other donors' samples.

The genes are TRBV19 and TRBJ2-1, with 8 bases matching TRBD2. The CDR3 has 14 residues. Germline CDR1 and CDR2: LNHDA and SQIVND (reference sequence). Trimming removed 5 bases from V and 0 bases from J; junction bases left unmatched: 0. In nucleotides, the CDR3 is TGTGCCAGTAGTCGGGGGGGCTCCTACAATGAGCAGTTCTTC. This gives the protein CASSRGGSYNEQFF.

CDR3 nucleotides: TGTGCCAGCAGTGAAAGGGGTGGAGATGGCTACACCTTC. Translated, it gives CASSERGGDGYTF. This chain links TRBV6-1 with TRBJ1-2; perhaps TRBD1 as D (5 bases). Germline V lookup: CDR1 MNHNS, CDR2 SASEGT. Trimming took 2 bases from V and 6 from J, leaving 10 bases between them. There are 13 residues in the CDR3.

V is TRBV14 and J is TRBJ1-1; D uncertain. V gave up 4 bases and J gave up 1 base, with 19 bases separating them. This CDR3 has 17 amino acids. Germline V lookup: CDR1 SGHDN, CDR2 FVKESK. The CDR3 reads CASSLNTEGLGNTEAFF. The CDR3 nucleotides are TGTGCCAGCAGCCTCAATACGGAGGGTTTGGGGAACACTGAAGCTTTCTTT.

This chain connects TRBV7-2 to TRBJ2-5, with 9 bases lining up with TRBD2. Trimming removed 1 base from V and 2 bases from J; junction bases left unmatched: 5. This CDR3 comprises 16 residues. The V gene's germline CDR1 is SGHTA and CDR2 FQGNSA. CDR3 DNA: TGTGCCAGCAGCTTAGGTATCCTAGCGGGGCAAGAGACCCAGTACTTC. Residues: CASSLGILAGQETQYF.

The chain couples TRBV7-2 to TRBJ1-1; a weak D match, TRBD1 (6 bases). CDR1 and CDR2 from the germline V gene are SGHTA and FQGNSA. CDR3 length equals 13 residues. Trimming shortened V by 5 bases and J by 3 bases, and 10 bases separated the two germline ends. CDR3 region: CASSLGGDTEAFF. For the CDR3, the DNA is TGTGCCAGCAGCCTAGGGGGGGACACTGAAGCTTTCTTT.

The chain links TRBV6-5 to TRBJ2-3; D may be TRBD1 (5 bases). The CDR3 runs 15 residues. V lost 4 bases and J lost 1, with 12 bases in between. Germline lookup yields CDR1 MNHEY and CDR2 SVGAGI. CDR3 residues: CASSLRGSGTDTQYF. Written as DNA, the CDR3 is TGTGCCAGCAGTTTAAGGGGTTCGGGCACAGATACGCAGTATTTT.

The chain is built from TRBV27 and TRBJ1-2; 7 bases map to TRBD1. This CDR3 has 13 amino acids. V was clipped by 6 bases and J by 8 bases; unmatched bases: 9. Germline loops: CDR1 MNHEY, CDR2 SMNVEV (reference sequence). The CDR3 reads CASSLQGTFGYTF. The CDR3 DNA reads as TGTGCCAGCAGCCTACAGGGGACCTTCGGCTACACCTTC.

This clone came up a few times. The DNA of the CDR3 is TGTGCCAGCAGCCCCGGGGGATCTTCACCCCTCCACTTT. Encoded protein: CASSPGGSSPLHF. This chain links TRBV7-3 with TRBJ1-6, with D possibly matching TRBD1 (5 bases). Germline assignment: CDR1 SGHTA and CDR2 FQGTGA. This CDR3 is built from 13 residues. V was clipped by 5 bases and J by 9 bases, with 11 bases between them.

The genes are TRBV9 and TRBJ2-3; D ambiguous. Trimming removed 4 bases from V and 6 bases from J, with 9 bases in between. The CDR3 totals 12 residues. CDR1 and CDR2 from the germline V gene are SGDLS and YYNGEE. The CDR3 DNA reads TGTGCCAGCAGCATAACGAGTGATACGCAGTATTTT. Encoded protein: CASSITSDTQYF.

The chain links TRBV30 to TRBJ2-7; 7 positions match TRBD2. CDR1 is GTSNPN, CDR2 SVGIG, per germline (reference sequence). The junction had 4 bases not matched to a gene; V was cut back by 3 bases and J by 2 bases. The CDR3 runs 13 residues. The DNA for the CDR3 is TGTGCCTGGAGGAAGGGAGGGCCCTACGAGCAGTACTTC. Its protein product is CAWRKGGPYEQYF. The complete variable domain, with remaining parts taken from reference TRBV30 and TRBJ2-7, reads SQTIHQWPATLVQPVGSPLSLECTVEGTSNPNLYWYRQAAGRGLQLLFYSVGIGQISSEVPQNLSASRPQDRQFILSSKKLLLSDSGFYLCAWRKGGPYEQYFGPGTRLTVT.

V is TRBV4-2 and J is TRBJ2-1; D perhaps matches TRBD1 (5 bases). V lost 3 bases and J 5 bases, leaving 17 bases between the germline ends. CDR1 and CDR2 (germline): LGHNA, YNFKEQ. This CDR3 has 16 residues. This CDR3 reads CASSQDRPAGNNEQFF. The DNA of the CDR3 is TGTGCCAGCAGCCAGGACCGACCGGCAGGGAACAATGAGCAGTTCTTC.

The gene calls are TRBV5-6 and TRBJ1-5; D remains unclear. Between the trimmed V and J ends, which lost 4 bases and 4 bases, there was a span of 9 bases. CDR3 length: 13 residues. Germline values: CDR1 SGHDT, CDR2 YYEEEE. CDR3 nucleotides: TGTGCCAGCAGCAGAGGCGGGAATCAGCCCCAGCATTTT. As protein: CASSRGGNQPQHF.

V usage is TRBV5-4 and J usage is TRBJ2-4; TRBD1 aligns across 8 bases. Germline V gives CDR1 SGHNT, CDR2 YYREEE (reference sequence). Trimming at V came to 0 bases and at J to 5 bases, leaving 13 bases not matched to a gene. This CDR3 has 18 amino acids. Here the CDR3 reads CASSLAIRPGQGENIQYF. CDR3 coding DNA: TGTGCCAGCAGCTTGGCAATACGGCCAGGACAGGGAGAAAACATTCAGTACTTC.